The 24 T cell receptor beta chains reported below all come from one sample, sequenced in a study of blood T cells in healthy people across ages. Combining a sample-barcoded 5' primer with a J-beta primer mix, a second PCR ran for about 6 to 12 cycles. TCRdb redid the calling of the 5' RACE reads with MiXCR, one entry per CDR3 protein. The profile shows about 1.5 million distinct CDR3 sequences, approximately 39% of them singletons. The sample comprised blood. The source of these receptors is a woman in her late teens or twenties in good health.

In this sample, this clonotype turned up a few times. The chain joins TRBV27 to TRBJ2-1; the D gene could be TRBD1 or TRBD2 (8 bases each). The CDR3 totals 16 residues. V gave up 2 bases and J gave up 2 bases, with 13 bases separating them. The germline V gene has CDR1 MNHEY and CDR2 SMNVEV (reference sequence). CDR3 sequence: CASSLTGGLAYNEQFF. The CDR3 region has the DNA TGTGCCAGCAGTTTAACAGGGGGACTAGCCTACAATGAGCAGTTCTTC.

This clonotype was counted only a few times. For the CDR3, the DNA is TGTGCCAGCAGTGGGGAGTGGAGGGGCAATCAGCCCCAGCATTTT. As protein: CASSGEWRGNQPQHF. The V gene is TRBV28, the J gene TRBJ1-5; D unclear. This CDR3 contains 15 residues. V was shortened by 5 bases and J by 2 bases, with 13 bases between the two germline ends. Per germline, CDR1 MDHEN and CDR2 SYDVKM.

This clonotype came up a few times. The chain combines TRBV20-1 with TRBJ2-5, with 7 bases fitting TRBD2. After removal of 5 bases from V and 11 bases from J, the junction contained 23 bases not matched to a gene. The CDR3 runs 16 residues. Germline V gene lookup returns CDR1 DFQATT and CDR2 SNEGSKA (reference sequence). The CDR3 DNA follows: TGCAGTGCTCGTAGACCGGGACTACCTGGGGTGGGAGAGCAGTACTTC. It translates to CSARRPGLPGVGEQYF.

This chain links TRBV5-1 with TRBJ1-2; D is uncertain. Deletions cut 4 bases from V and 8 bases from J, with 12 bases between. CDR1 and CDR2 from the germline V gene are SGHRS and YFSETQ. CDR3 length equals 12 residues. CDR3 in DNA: TGCGCCAGCAGCGAAGACGCGGCCGGCTACACCTTC. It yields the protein CASSEDAAGYTF.

CDR3 sequence (DNA): TGTGCCATCAGTGAGTGGGGACTAGCCGATGAGCAGTTCTTC. Translated, it gives CAISEWGLADEQFF. The J gene is TRBJ2-1, the V gene TRBV10-3; 9 bases match TRBD2. The germline V gene encodes CDR1 ENHRY and CDR2 SYGVKD. The CDR3 spans 14 residues. V was pared by 1 base and J by 8 bases, with 3 bases of the junction left unmatched.

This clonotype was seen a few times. CDR3 in DNA: TGTGCCAGCAGACTAGGACCGTCGGATGAGCAGTTCTTC. This encodes CASRLGPSDEQFF. The J gene is TRBJ2-1, the V gene TRBV27; maybe TRBD2 (5 bases). V shed 6 bases and J shed 8 bases, with 14 bases lying between them. Germline V gene data show CDR1 as MNHEY and CDR2 as SMNVEV (reference sequence). This CDR3 has 13 amino acids.

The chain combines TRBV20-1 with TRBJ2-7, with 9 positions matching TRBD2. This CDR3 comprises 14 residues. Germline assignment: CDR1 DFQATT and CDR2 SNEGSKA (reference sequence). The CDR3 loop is CSREIAGVSYEQYF. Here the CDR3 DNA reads TGCAGCAGAGAGATAGCGGGAGTATCCTACGAGCAGTACTTC.

CDR3 coding DNA: TGTGCCAGCAGTTCTTTCCGGGACCGCAGCCGAGGCGAGCAGTTCTTC. Its translation: CASSSFRDRSRGEQFF. The rearrangement uses TRBV6-2 or TRBV6-3 and TRBJ2-1; D may be TRBD1 or TRBD2 (5 bases each). Deletions cut 4 bases from V and 10 bases from J, with 23 bases between. CDR3 length: 16 residues. Germline lookup yields CDR1 MNHEY and CDR2 SVGEGT.

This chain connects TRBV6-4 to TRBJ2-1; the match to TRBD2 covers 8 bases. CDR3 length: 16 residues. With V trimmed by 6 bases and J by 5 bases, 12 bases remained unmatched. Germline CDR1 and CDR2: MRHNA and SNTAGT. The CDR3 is CASSPGAGEANNEQFF. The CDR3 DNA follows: TGTGCCAGCAGCCCCGGAGCGGGAGAGGCGAACAATGAGCAGTTCTTC.

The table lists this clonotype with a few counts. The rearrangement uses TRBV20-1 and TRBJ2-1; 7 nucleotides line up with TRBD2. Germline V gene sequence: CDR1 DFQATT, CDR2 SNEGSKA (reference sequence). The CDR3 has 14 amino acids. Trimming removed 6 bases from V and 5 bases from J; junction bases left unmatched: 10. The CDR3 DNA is TGCAGTGCCCCCGTTGGGGGGGTCCACAATGAGCAGTTCTTC. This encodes CSAPVGGVHNEQFF.

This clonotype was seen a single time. CDR3 bases: TGTGCCAGCACTATGATTCAGGACGGCGGCTACACCTTC. Residues: CASTMIQDGGYTF. This chain joins TRBV12-3 or TRBV12-4 and TRBJ1-2; D unclear. The CDR3 is made up of 13 amino acids. Deletions cut 7 bases from V and 8 bases from J, with 17 bases between.

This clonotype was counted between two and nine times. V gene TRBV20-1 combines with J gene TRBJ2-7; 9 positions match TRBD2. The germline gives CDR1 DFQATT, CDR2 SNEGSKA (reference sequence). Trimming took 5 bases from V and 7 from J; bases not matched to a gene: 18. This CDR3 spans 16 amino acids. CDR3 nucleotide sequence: TGCAGTGCTCGGGCCGGACTAGCGCCCCCCTACAATGAGCAGTACTTC. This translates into CSARAGLAPPYNEQYF.

CDR3 DNA: TGTGCCACCAGTGATGCCCTGACTAGCGGGGGATACAATGAGCAGTTCTTC. It specifies CATSDALTSGGYNEQFF. The rearrangement uses TRBV24-1 and TRBJ2-1; 12 nucleotides line up with TRBD2. V trimming: 3 bases; J trimming: 4 bases; junction bases outside the gene matches: 6. The germline gives CDR1 KGHDR, CDR2 SFDVKD. The CDR3 covers 17 residues.

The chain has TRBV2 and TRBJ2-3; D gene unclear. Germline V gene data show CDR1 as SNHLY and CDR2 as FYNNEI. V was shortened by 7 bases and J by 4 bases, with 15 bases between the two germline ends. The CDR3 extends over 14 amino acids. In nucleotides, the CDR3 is TGTGCCAGCACCGCCTATGGAGTGGCAGATACGCAGTATTTT. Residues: CASTAYGVADTQYF.

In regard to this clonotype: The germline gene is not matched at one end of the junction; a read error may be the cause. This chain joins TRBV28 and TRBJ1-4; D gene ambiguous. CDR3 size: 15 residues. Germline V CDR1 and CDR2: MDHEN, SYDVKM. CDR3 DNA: TGTGCCAGCAGTACAACGTTTCCAACTAATGAAAAGCTGTTTTTT. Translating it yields CASSTTFPTNEKLFF.

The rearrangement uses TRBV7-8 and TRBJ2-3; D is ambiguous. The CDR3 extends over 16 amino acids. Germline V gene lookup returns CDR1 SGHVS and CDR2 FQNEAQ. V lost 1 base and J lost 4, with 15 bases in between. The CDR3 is CASSLGSPRVPDTQYF. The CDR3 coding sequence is TGTGCCAGCAGCTTAGGGAGTCCCAGAGTCCCAGATACGCAGTATTTT.

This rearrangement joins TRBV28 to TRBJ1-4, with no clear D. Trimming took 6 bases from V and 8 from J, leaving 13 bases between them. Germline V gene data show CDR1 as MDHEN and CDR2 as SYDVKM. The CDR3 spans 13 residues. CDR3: CASSRGPGEKLFF. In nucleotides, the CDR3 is TGTGCCAGCAGCCGAGGCCCTGGGGAAAAACTGTTTTTT.

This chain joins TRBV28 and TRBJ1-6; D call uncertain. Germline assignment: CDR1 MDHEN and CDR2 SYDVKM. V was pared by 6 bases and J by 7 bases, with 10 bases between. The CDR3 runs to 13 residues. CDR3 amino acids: CASRNPTNSPLHF. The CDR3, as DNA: TGTGCCAGCAGGAACCCGACCAATTCACCCCTCCACTTT.

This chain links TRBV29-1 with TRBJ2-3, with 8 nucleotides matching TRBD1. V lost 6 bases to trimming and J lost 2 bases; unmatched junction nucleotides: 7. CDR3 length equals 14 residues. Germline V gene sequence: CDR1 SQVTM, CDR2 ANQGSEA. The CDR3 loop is CSVLAQGATDTQYF. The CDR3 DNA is TGCAGCGTCCTAGCTCAGGGGGCCACAGATACGCAGTATTTT.

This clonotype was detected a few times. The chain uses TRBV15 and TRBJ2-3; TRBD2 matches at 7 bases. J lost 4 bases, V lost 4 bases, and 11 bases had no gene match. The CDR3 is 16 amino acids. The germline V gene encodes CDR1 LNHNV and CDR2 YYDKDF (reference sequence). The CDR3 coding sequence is TGTGCCACCAGCACCCTAAGCGGGGTAGGGGCAGATACGCAGTATTTT. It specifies CATSTLSGVGADTQYF.

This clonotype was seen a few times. CDR3 in DNA: TGCAGTGCTAGGCGGGACACCGAGCAGTACTTC. Translation: CSARRDTEQYF. The chain has TRBV20-1 and TRBJ2-5; D tentatively fits TRBD1 or TRBD2 (6 bases each). Gene TRBJ2-7 matches the end of the DNA better, so the J call may be wrong. Germline loops: CDR1 DFQATT, CDR2 SNEGSKA (reference sequence). The CDR3 extends over 11 amino acids.

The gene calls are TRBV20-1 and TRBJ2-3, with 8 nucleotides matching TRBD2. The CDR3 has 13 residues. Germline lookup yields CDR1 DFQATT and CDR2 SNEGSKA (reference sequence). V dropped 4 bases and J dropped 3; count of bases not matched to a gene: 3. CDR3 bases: TGCAGTGCTAAGCGGGAGAGAACAGATACGCAGTATTTT. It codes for CSAKRERTDTQYF.

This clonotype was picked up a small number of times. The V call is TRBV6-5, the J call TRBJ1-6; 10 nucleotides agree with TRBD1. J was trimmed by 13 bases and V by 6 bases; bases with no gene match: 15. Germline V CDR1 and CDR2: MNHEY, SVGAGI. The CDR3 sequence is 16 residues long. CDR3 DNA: TGTGCCAGCAGCCGTATGTCCCGGGACAGGGGACGGCCCCTCCACTTT. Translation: CASSRMSRDRGRPLHF.

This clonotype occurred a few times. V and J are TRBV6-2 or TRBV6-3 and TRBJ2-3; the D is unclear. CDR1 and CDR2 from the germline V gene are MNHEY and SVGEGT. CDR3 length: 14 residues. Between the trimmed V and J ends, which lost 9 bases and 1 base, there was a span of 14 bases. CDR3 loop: CASTTRVGTDTQYF. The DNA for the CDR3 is TGTGCCAGTACTACACGAGTCGGCACAGATACGCAGTATTTT.